These T cell receptor beta chains were read from a single sample in a study of blood T cell repertoires in COVID-19. Sequencing used immunoSEQ multiplex PCR; TCRdb keeps in-frame clones, though not all of them. The data contain about 160,000 clones, around 83% of them seen just once; the ten biggest clones take up more than 5%. Sequenced material: peripheral blood. Source of these receptors: a woman between 45 and 60 years old with COVID-19, enrolled during active disease. CDR3s include the opening cysteine and the closing phenylalanine or tryptophan.

>TRBV7-2|16|TRBJ2-5
CASSREQTGGGETQYF
>TRBV29-1|16|TRBJ1-4
CSVAPRGTGLVEKLFF
>TRBV25-1|14|TRBJ1-2
CASSERTTNYGYTF
>TRBV2|16|TRBJ2-2
CASSVGGQGYTGELFF
>TRBV12-1|14|TRBJ1-2
CASSESGTVYGYTF
>TRBV15|19|TRBJ2-2
CATSRDSGVSWGNTGELFF
>TRBV7-2|14|TRBJ1-3
CASSLQEAGNTIYF
>TRBV18|13|TRBJ1-1
CASSLEPNTEAFF
>TRBV4-1|13|TRBJ2-7
CASSQERAHEQYF
>TRBV5-6|13|TRBJ1-2
CASSLPGNYGYTF
>TRBV5-6|15|TRBJ1-1
CASSLWVAGGTEAFF
>TRBV20-1|15|TRBJ2-1
CSASLTSGVINEQFF
>TRBV7-2|15|TRBJ1-3
CASTAYGGTGNTIYF
>TRBV6-1|14|TRBJ2-7
CASSEAPSAYEQYF
>TRBV15|14|TRBJ1-3
CATSRGQAGNTIYF
>TRBV5-1|20|TRBJ1-2
CASSLGTGTGLRRGEYGYTF
>TRBV6-5|14|TRBJ2-7
CASKPQVSSYEQYF
>TRBV27|15|TRBJ2-1
CASSFTTGGHNEQFF
>TRBV30|13|TRBJ2-1
CAWRAPAGIEQFF
>TRBV6-2/TRBV6-3|16|TRBJ1-4
CASSWDRTATNEKLFF
>TRBV19|15|TRBJ2-7
CASSISAGKLYEQYF
>TRBV7-8|14|TRBJ1-6
CASSFVSYNSPLHF
>TRBV30|13|TRBJ1-3
CAWSVTRLRPIYF
>TRBV7-2|18|TRBJ2-1
CASSLEGSGGSWPNEQFF
>TRBV3-1/TRBV3-2|16|TRBJ2-5
CASSQAGRGGPETQYF
>TRBV7-9|15|TRBJ1-3
CASSLQGSSGNTIYF
>TRBV6-1|14|TRBJ1-1
CASSEVVGGTEAFF
>TRBV9|16|TRBJ2-1
CASSVVEGLSYNEQFF
>TRBV6-5|15|TRBJ1-2
CASSLRGTGTYGYTF
>TRBV29-1|12|TRBJ1-2
CSVGTGDYGYTF
>TRBV5-8|17|TRBJ2-3
CASSWRQGAMGTDTQYF
>TRBV5-5|13|TRBJ2-3
CASSLGGADTQYF
>TRBV29-1|14|TRBJ2-3
CSVSKGGGTDTQYF
>TRBV5-4|19|TRBJ2-6
CASRTDATSGSSGANVLTF
>TRBV21-1|19|TRBJ1-6
CASSKEAQDSGYIGSPLHF
>TRBV13|15|TRBJ1-3
CASRQGLISGNTIYF
>TRBV25-1|14|TRBJ2-1
CASSARTGLNEQFF